This TCR beta chain was observed in a study of metastatic and nonmetastatic thyroid tumors. Findings of the study overall: It was reported that TCR beta diversity was significantly higher in malignant thyroid tumors than benign nodules, in blood and tumor.

Thyroid surgery was performed in patients who had received no treatment beforehand. TCRdb re-analyzed the PCR reads using MiXCR. Of approximately 82,000 clones in the sample, roughly an eighth were seen once. This clone has a handful of counts. Its antigen is as yet unknown. CDR3 size: 15 residues. Germline assignment: CDR1 SGDLS and CDR2 YYNGEE. V was trimmed by 2 bases and J by 2 bases, leaving 13 bases between them. The clonotype originates from a female donor with papillary thyroid cancer or a benign thyroid nodule (not recorded which). Some clones in this sample may be carry-over from other donors' samples. This chain uses TRBV9 with TRBJ2-5, with D unclear. Source material: tumor tissue. CDR3 bases: TGTGCCAGCAGCGTCTCTCCCGACCGGCAAGAGACCCAGTACTTC. This gives the protein CASSVSPDRQETQYF.